The 32 T cell receptor beta chains reported below all come from one sample, sequenced in a study of Ad26.COV2.S vaccination and SARS-CoV-2 variants (dated by TCRdb to the early 2020s). In light of the paper, this sample's treatment or condition label describes: about 20 received Ad26.COV2.S at low or high dose, single or two shots; roughly 5 received placebo; per-sample allocation not given. Repertoires of vaccine and placebo recipients were sequenced from samples taken on day 63 after the first injection. Libraries were made using the immunoSEQ multiplex PCR assay. Sourced from immuneACCESS, this table was stored by TCRdb with only in-frame sequences that have V and J called. A share of the clones is absent; for the studies checked, an unresolved V gene accounts for under half, and the remainder has no known explanation. Present in this sample are some 480,000 clones, roughly 87% of which were seen just once. Roughly 12% of the sample rests with the top ten.

Sequences were derived from peripheral blood, sampled in a trial of Ad26.COV2.S vaccine versus placebo. The receptors shown here come from a person between 18 and 59 years old who received the Ad26.COV2.S COVID-19 vaccine or a placebo.

This rearrangement joins TRBV25-1 to TRBJ2-7; no definite D call. CDR3 size: 10 residues. V lost 6 bases and J 3 bases, leaving 3 bases between the germline ends. Germline V CDR1 and CDR2: MGHDK, SYGVNS. CDR3 nucleotides: TGTGCCAGCAGGAGCTACGAGCAGTACTTC. Protein: CASRSYEQYF.

CDR3 protein: CASSLHQMGELFF. CDR3 in DNA: TGTGCCAGCAGTTTGCACCAGATGGGGGAGCTGTTTTTT. The chain is built from TRBV12-3 or TRBV12-4 and TRBJ2-2; no definite D call. The CDR3 runs 13 residues. V lost 3 bases and J lost 8, with 10 bases in between.

The gene calls are TRBV7-2 and TRBJ1-1; possibly TRBD1 for D (5 bases). V shed 1 base and J shed 11 bases, with 20 bases lying between them. Looked up from germline, CDR1 is SGHTA and CDR2 is FQGNSA. The CDR3 is made up of 15 amino acids. The CDR3 nucleotides read TGTGCCAGCAGCTTAGTAGGACAAGGGAGTGGGTGGGCTTTCTTT. It yields the protein CASSLVGQGSGWAFF.

The chain combines TRBV5-8 with TRBJ2-1; 11 bases fit TRBD2. V shed 3 bases, J shed 0 bases, and the junction held 11 bases outside the gene matches. The CDR3 consists of 19 residues. Germline V lookup: CDR1 SGHTS, CDR2 YDEGEE. The CDR3 bases are TGTGCCAGCAGCTCCGTGGGACTAGCGGTTTCCAGCTCCTACAATGAGCAGTTCTTC. Translated, it gives CASSSVGLAVSSSYNEQFF. The full variable domain, its missing parts supplied by reference TRBV5-8 and TRBJ2-1, is EAGVTQSPTHLIKTRGQQATLRCSPISGHTSVYWYQQALGLGLQFLLWYDEGEERNRGNFPPRFSGRQFPNYSSELNVNALELEDSALYLCASSSVGLAVSSSYNEQFFGPGTRLTVL.

The rearrangement joins TRBV6-5 to TRBJ1-1, with no clear D. Germline loops: CDR1 MNHEY, CDR2 SVGAGI. V was shortened by 6 bases and J by 5 bases, with 13 bases between the two germline ends. The CDR3 spans 13 residues. The CDR3 spells CASSPDVGTEAFF. For the CDR3, the DNA is TGTGCCAGCAGCCCCGACGTGGGGACTGAAGCTTTCTTT.

V gene TRBV5-1 combines with J gene TRBJ2-1; D possibly corresponds to TRBD2 (6 bases). Trimming pared 1 base from V and 6 bases from J, leaving 11 bases between. CDR3 size: 14 residues. Germline assignment: CDR1 SGHRS and CDR2 YFSETQ. The CDR3 bases are TGCGCCAGCAGCTTGCTTGCGGGGACCAATGAGCAGTTCTTC. Amino acid sequence: CASSLLAGTNEQFF.

This clone was recorded only once. The chain carries TRBV19 and TRBJ1-2; the match to TRBD1 covers 9 bases. Germline trimming cut 3 bases from V and 4 bases from J; bases unmatched to any gene: 6. Germline loops: CDR1 LNHDA, CDR2 SQIVND (reference sequence). The CDR3 has 15 amino acids. CDR3 DNA sequence: TGTGCCAGTAGTATCGCCTGGGGACAGGGCTATGGCTACACCTTC. Protein: CASSIAWGQGYGYTF. Full variable domain (missing parts from reference TRBV19 and TRBJ1-2): DGGITQSPKYLFRKEGQNVTLSCEQNLNHDAMYWYRQDPGQGLRLIYYSQIVNDFQKGDIAEGYSVSREKKESFPLTVTSAQKNPTAFYLCASSIAWGQGYGYTFGSGTRLTVV.

The chain carries TRBV10-3 and TRBJ2-7; 7 nucleotides agree with TRBD1. J lost 3 bases, V lost 6 bases, and 8 bases had no gene match. There are 14 residues in the CDR3. Per the germline V gene, CDR1 is ENHRY and CDR2 is SYGVKD. The DNA for the CDR3 is TGTGCCATCAGCCAAGGGACAGTTAACTACGAGCAGTACTTC. Encoded protein: CAISQGTVNYEQYF.

The V call is TRBV25-1, the J call TRBJ2-1, with 7 positions matching TRBD1. CDR1 and CDR2 from the germline V gene are MGHDK and SYGVNS. The V gene end was trimmed by 6 bases and the J gene end by 4 bases; junction bases not matched to a gene: 9. The CDR3 is 15 residues long. CDR3: CASSSPGQLYNEQFF. DNA of the CDR3: TGTGCCAGCAGCAGCCCGGGACAGCTTTACAATGAGCAGTTCTTC.

The chain employs TRBV7-2 and TRBJ2-1; D possibly corresponds to TRBD1 (5 bases). This CDR3 is built from 14 residues. The germline V gene has CDR1 SGHTA and CDR2 FQGNSA. V was shortened by 7 bases and J by 0 bases, with 10 bases between the two germline ends. CDR3 sequence (DNA): TGTGCCAGCACCCGACAGAGCTCCTACAATGAGCAGTTCTTC. Translating it yields CASTRQSSYNEQFF.

In regard to this clone: The same CDR3 is also encoded by other DNA sequences in this sample. This chain connects TRBV7-9 to TRBJ1-6; no clear D gene. The CDR3 covers 12 residues. Trimming left V 0 bases short and J 7 bases short, with 1 base between. Germline-derived CDR1 and CDR2 are SEHNR and FQNEAQ (reference sequence). CDR3 nucleotide sequence: TGTGCCAGCAGCTTAGCGAATTCACCCCTCCACTTT. This codes for CASSLANSPLHF. The full variable domain, rest sourced from reference TRBV7-9 and TRBJ1-6, is DTGVSQNPRHKITKRGQNVTFRCDPISEHNRLYWYRQTLGQGPEFLTYFQNEAQLEKSRLLSDRFSAERPKGSFSTLEIQRTEQGDSAMYLCASSLANSPLHFGNGTRLTVT.

V usage is TRBV5-1 and J usage is TRBJ2-6; perhaps TRBD1 as D (6 bases). The V gene's germline CDR1 is SGHRS and CDR2 YFSETQ. V lost 1 base, J lost 2 bases, and 13 bases lay in between. The CDR3 is made up of 17 amino acids. This CDR3 is CASSLTGSSTGANVLTF. The CDR3, as DNA: TGCGCCAGCAGCTTGACAGGGAGCAGTACTGGGGCCAACGTCCTGACTTTC.

The CDR3 DNA sequence: TGTGCCAGCAGCTCAGGGGGCACGGGGGAGCTGTTTTTT. Its translation: CASSSGGTGELFF. The rearrangement links TRBV7-6 to TRBJ2-2; 8 nucleotides align to TRBD1. The CDR3 covers 13 residues. CDR1 is SGHVS and CDR2 is FNYEAQ in the germline V gene. Germline trimming cut 4 bases from V and 8 bases from J; bases unmatched to any gene: 3.

The rearrangement links TRBV29-1 to TRBJ1-2; D gene ambiguous. CDR3 length: 14 amino acids. The V gene's germline CDR1 is SQVTM and CDR2 ANQGSEA. V lost 4 bases and J lost 2, with 14 bases in between. The CDR3 reads CSVVAHNENYGYTF. The CDR3 DNA is TGCAGCGTTGTAGCACACAACGAGAACTATGGCTACACCTTC.

The chain combines TRBV7-8 with TRBJ2-3, with 10 bases that match TRBD2. Germline V gene sequence: CDR1 SGHVS, CDR2 FQNEAQ. Trimming removed 4 bases from V and 3 bases from J; junction bases left unmatched: 4. The CDR3 is made up of 15 amino acids. The CDR3 reads CASSSPGLATDTQYF. The CDR3 nucleotides read TGTGCCAGCAGCTCTCCGGGACTAGCGACAGATACGCAGTATTTT.

The genes are TRBV4-3 and TRBJ2-1; D tentatively fits TRBD1 or TRBD2 (5 bases each). This CDR3 region has 15 residues. Trimming took off 1 base at V and 1 base at J, with 8 bases between the two ends. Germline assignment: CDR1 LGHNA and CDR2 YSLEER. CDR3 nucleotides: TGCGCCAGCAGCCAAGCGGGGACGTCCTACAATGAGCAGTTCTTC. This gives the protein CASSQAGTSYNEQFF.

This clone was counted only a few times. V and J are TRBV9 and TRBJ1-5, with TRBD1 as a possible D gene (5 bases). Germline loops: CDR1 SGDLS, CDR2 YYNGEE. Trimming stripped 4 bases from V and 6 bases from J, with 14 bases between. CDR3 length equals 14 residues. CDR3: CASSPTGKGQPQHF. The CDR3 DNA follows: TGTGCCAGCAGCCCTACAGGTAAGGGTCAGCCCCAGCATTTT.

The rearrangement links TRBV2 to TRBJ2-7; D remains ambiguous. Trimming pared 7 bases from V and 2 bases from J, leaving 9 bases between. The CDR3 sequence is 12 residues long. CDR1 and CDR2 (germline): SNHLY, FYNNEI. CDR3 region: CASNTAAYEQYF. The CDR3 nucleotides are TGTGCCAGCAATACAGCAGCCTACGAGCAGTACTTC.

The chain carries TRBV7-3 and TRBJ2-1; D is unresolved. Trimming took 0 bases from V and 5 from J, leaving 14 bases between them. The CDR3 is 16 residues long. Germline CDR1 and CDR2: SGHTA and FQGTGA. DNA for the CDR3: TGTGCCAGCAGCTTAACGGCAAAAGCGACCCACAATGAGCAGTTCTTC. This codes for CASSLTAKATHNEQFF.

The genes are TRBV10-3 and TRBJ1-5; a weak D match, TRBD1 (5 bases). V lost 4 bases, J lost 4 bases, and 8 bases lay in between. The CDR3 spans 13 residues. Germline loops: CDR1 ENHRY, CDR2 SYGVKD. The CDR3 reads CAISGTPNQPQHF. CDR3 sequence (DNA): TGTGCCATCAGTGGGACACCAAATCAGCCCCAGCATTTT.

The rearrangement uses TRBV6-6 and TRBJ2-7; a weak D match, TRBD2 (6 bases). The CDR3 loop spans 13 amino acids. The V end was cut by 5 bases, the J end by 4 bases, with 12 bases between. Germline V lookup: CDR1 MNHNY, CDR2 SVGAGI (reference sequence). The CDR3 nucleotides read TGTGCCAGCAGTCCTCCGGAGGGTTACGAGCAGTACTTC. This codes for CASSPPEGYEQYF.

The V and J genes are TRBV6-5 and TRBJ2-1; D gene unclear. Germline assignment: CDR1 MNHEY and CDR2 SVGAGI. This CDR3 comprises 12 residues. V lost 8 bases, J lost 7 bases, and 12 bases lay in between. The CDR3 DNA is TGTGCCAGCGTGGTTTCACGGAATGAGCAGTTCTTC. Amino acids: CASVVSRNEQFF.

The V call is TRBV7-6, the J call TRBJ2-7; possible D gene TRBD2, 5 bases. Germline V gene sequence: CDR1 SGHVS, CDR2 FNYEAQ. The V and J ends lost 0 bases and 3 bases respectively, with 6 bases between them. The CDR3 is 13 amino acids. The CDR3 spells CASSLAGNYEQYF. The CDR3, as DNA: TGTGCCAGCAGCTTAGCCGGGAACTACGAGCAGTACTTC.

The chain employs TRBV25-1 and TRBJ1-4; tentatively, D is TRBD1 (6 bases). The germline V gene encodes CDR1 MGHDK and CDR2 SYGVNS. This CDR3 region has 14 residues. The V end was cut by 4 bases, the J end by 8 bases, with 14 bases between. The CDR3 sequence is CASSGGGAPEKLFF. The CDR3 DNA reads as TGTGCCAGCAGTGGGGGGGGCGCACCGGAAAAACTGTTTTTT.

Notes on this clone: Other DNA sequences from this sample encode an identical CDR3 as well. This sequence joins TRBV12-3 or TRBV12-4 and TRBJ2-7; TRBD2 is a possible D gene (6 bases). The CDR3 runs to 11 residues. V was cut by 5 bases and J by 7 bases, with 9 bases left in between. The CDR3 here is CASSLRGEQYF. The CDR3 coding sequence is TGTGCCAGCAGTCTCCGGGGGGAGCAGTACTTC.

This clone was seen a few times. The rearrangement joins TRBV3-1 (or the pseudogene TRBV3-2) to TRBJ2-7, with D hard to call. The V and J ends lost 2 bases and 1 base respectively, with 9 bases between them. In germline, CDR1 is LGHDT, CDR2 YNNKEL (reference sequence). CDR3 length equals 14 residues. The CDR3 sequence: CASSQLDFSYEQYF. DNA for the CDR3: TGTGCCAGCAGCCAACTTGACTTTTCCTACGAGCAGTACTTC.

The chain links TRBV27 to TRBJ1-4, with D hard to call. Trimming removed 6 bases at V and 6 bases at J, with 8 bases between. Germline V gene lookup returns CDR1 MNHEY and CDR2 SMNVEV (reference sequence). This CDR3 contains 12 residues. The CDR3 nucleotides are TGTGCCAGCAGAAATCGGCATGAAAAACTGTTTTTT. Translated: CASRNRHEKLFF.

This rearrangement joins TRBV7-9 to TRBJ2-2; 10 bases map to TRBD2. The CDR3 contains 18 residues. After removal of 5 bases from V and 5 bases from J, the junction contained 14 bases not matched to a gene. The germline V gene has CDR1 SEHNR and CDR2 FQNEAQ (reference sequence). CDR3 in DNA: TGTGCCAGCAGCAACACCCTAGCGGGAGTTAAGGGAACCGGGGAGCTGTTTTTT. It translates to CASSNTLAGVKGTGELFF. The full variable domain, with the rest looked up from reference TRBV7-9 and TRBJ2-2, is DTGVSQNPRHKITKRGQNVTFRCDPISEHNRLYWYRQTLGQGPEFLTYFQNEAQLEKSRLLSDRFSAERPKGSFSTLEIQRTEQGDSAMYLCASSNTLAGVKGTGELFFGEGSRLTVL.

A single count supports this clone. The rearrangement joins TRBV6-6 to TRBJ1-1; D gene ambiguous. Trimming left V 9 bases short and J 1 base short, with 3 bases between. Germline loops: CDR1 MNHNY, CDR2 SVGAGI (reference sequence). The CDR3 is 10 amino acids. CDR3 residues: CARGNTEAFF. The CDR3 DNA reads as TGTGCCAGAGGGAACACTGAAGCTTTCTTT.

The chain is built from TRBV6-5 and TRBJ2-1; TRBD2 aligns across 7 bases. V shed 6 bases and J 7 bases; nucleotides not matched to a gene: 12. Germline V CDR1 and CDR2: MNHEY, SVGAGI. The CDR3 has 15 residues. The DNA of the CDR3 is TGTGCCAGCAGACTTGGACTAGATTTACGGAATGAGCAGTTCTTC. It encodes CASRLGLDLRNEQFF.

CDR3 region: CASSLASTSGRAGEQFF. CDR3 nucleotide sequence: TGTGCCAGCAGCTTGGCCTCGACTAGCGGGAGGGCCGGTGAGCAGTTCTTC. The gene calls are TRBV5-5 and TRBJ2-1; 14 positions agree with TRBD2. CDR1 and CDR2 from the germline V gene are SGHKS and YYEKEE (reference sequence). The CDR3 has 17 amino acids. Losses at the gene ends were 0 bases for V and 9 bases for J; bases not matched to a gene: 8.

V and J are TRBV6-2 or TRBV6-3 and TRBJ1-3; no firm D call. Germline lookup yields CDR1 MNHEY and CDR2 SVGEGT. The V end was cut by 6 bases, the J end by 2 bases, with 14 bases between. The CDR3 is 15 residues long. The CDR3 loop reads CASSRNEETGNTIYF. DNA of the CDR3: TGTGCCAGCAGCCGTAATGAGGAGACTGGAAACACCATATATTTT.